The 31 T cell receptor beta chains below come from one sample, sequenced in a study of blood T cell repertoires in COVID-19. This table comes from immunoSEQ multiplex PCR, and its TCRdb copy is limited to in-frame clones, with some not included. This table holds under 250,000 clones, roughly 80% found once. Input material: peripheral blood. The receptors were gathered from a woman in her 70s with active or convalescent COVID-19.

The rearrangement joins TRBV7-2 to TRBJ2-5; TRBD1 agrees at 8 bases. J was trimmed by 7 bases and V by 1 base; bases with no gene match: 17. Per the germline V gene, CDR1 is SGHTA and CDR2 is FQGNSA. This CDR3 has 18 residues. DNA of the CDR3: TGTGCCAGCAGCTTAGTTGCAGGTTTGCGGGGTACAGGGGGGACCCAGTACTTC. This encodes CASSLVAGLRGTGGTQYF.

This clone was detected once. The J gene is TRBJ1-2, the V gene TRBV27, with TRBD1 matching over 9 bases. Germline CDR1 and CDR2: MNHEY and SMNVEV (reference sequence). This CDR3 region has 16 residues. The V segment lost 6 bases and the J segment 3 bases; nucleotides outside the gene matches: 11. The CDR3 DNA sequence: TGTGCCAGCAGCCCCTTCCCGGGACAGGGTGACTATGGCTACACCTTC. This encodes CASSPFPGQGDYGYTF.

With regard to this clone: The same CDR3 arises from other DNA sequences in this sample as well. CDR3: CASSRNRNTEAFF. The CDR3 DNA reads as TGTGCCAGCAGCCGGAACAGGAACACTGAAGCTTTCTTT. This chain uses TRBV14 with TRBJ1-1, with no clear D. Germline V gene sequence: CDR1 SGHDN, CDR2 FVKESK. The V and J ends lost 4 bases and 1 base respectively, with 7 bases between them. This CDR3 has 13 amino acids.

V gene TRBV27 combines with J gene TRBJ1-4; D gene uncertain. V was clipped by 3 bases and J by 4 bases, with 9 bases between them. The CDR3 runs to 14 residues. Per germline, CDR1 MNHEY and CDR2 SMNVEV (reference sequence). Here the CDR3 DNA reads TGTGCCAGCAGTTTGGCAGGTTATAATGAAAAACTGTTTTTT. It is translated as CASSLAGYNEKLFF.

The chain employs TRBV7-8 and TRBJ2-2; the D is unclear. V was shortened by 5 bases and J by 7 bases, with 11 bases between the two germline ends. Germline CDR1 and CDR2: SGHVS and FQNEAQ. This CDR3 region has 13 residues. The CDR3 reads CASSLELVGELFF. In nucleotides, the CDR3 is TGTGCCAGCAGCCTAGAGCTTGTCGGGGAGCTGTTTTTT. The whole variable domain, filled in from reference TRBV7-8 and TRBJ2-2, reads GAGVSQSPRYKVAKRGQDVALRCDPISGHVSLFWYQQALGQGPEFLTYFQNEAQLDKSGLPSDRFFAERPEGSVSTLKIQRTQQEDSAVYLCASSLELVGELFFGEGSRLTVL.

This clone was counted once. The chain employs TRBV24-1 and TRBJ1-2, with TRBD1 matching over 7 bases. The CDR3 spans 13 residues. Losses at the gene ends were 3 bases for V and 6 bases for J; bases not matched to a gene: 3. Germline V CDR1 and CDR2: KGHDR, SFDVKD. CDR3 region: CATSDGQGDGYTF. CDR3 sequence (DNA): TGTGCCACCAGTGATGGTCAGGGGGATGGCTACACCTTC.

The rearrangement joins TRBV23-1 to TRBJ2-5; weak D call: TRBD1 (6 bases). TRBV23-1 is identified as an open reading frame with a role that is uncertain. V shed 0 bases and J shed 1 base, with 12 bases lying between them. CDR3 length equals 16 residues. CDR3 amino acids: CASSQSNRAVQETQYF. The CDR3 DNA follows: TGCGCCAGCAGTCAATCCAACAGGGCCGTCCAAGAGACCCAGTACTTC.

The genes are TRBV5-4 and TRBJ1-2; D ambiguous. Germline V gene lookup returns CDR1 SGHNT and CDR2 YYREEE (reference sequence). V lost 4 bases and J lost 0, with 10 bases in between. This CDR3 has 14 residues. CDR3 protein: CASSPPGSNYGYTF. In DNA, the CDR3 is TGTGCCAGCAGCCCACCCGGGTCTAACTATGGCTACACCTTC.

This clone was detected a few times. The gene calls are TRBV7-6 and TRBJ1-6; 7 positions agree with TRBD1. There are 14 residues in the CDR3. With V trimmed by 2 bases and J by 9 bases, 4 bases remained unmatched. CDR1 and CDR2 (germline): SGHVS, FNYEAQ. CDR3 sequence (DNA): TGTGCCAGCAGCTTACAGGGGGTAACTTCACCCCTCCACTTT. Protein product: CASSLQGVTSPLHF.

This clone was observed a handful of times. The chain carries TRBV7-2 and TRBJ1-3; tentatively, D is TRBD1 (6 bases). The CDR3 totals 14 residues. Deletions cut 4 bases from V and 5 bases from J, with 12 bases between. Germline V gene sequence: CDR1 SGHTA, CDR2 FQGNSA. The CDR3 bases are TGTGCCAGCAGCTCAGGGGATGGGAGAAACACCATATATTTT. It codes for CASSSGDGRNTIYF. Full variable domain (remainder filled in from reference TRBV7-2 and TRBJ1-3): GAGVSQSPSNKVTEKGKDVELRCDPISGHTALYWYRQSLGQGLEFLIYFQGNSAPDKSGLPSDRFSAERTGGSVSTLTIQRTQQEDSAVYLCASSSGDGRNTIYFGEGSWLTVV.

The V call is TRBV5-5, the J call TRBJ2-7, with a weak D call TRBD1 (5 bases). CDR1 SGHKS and CDR2 YYEKEE come from the germline V gene (reference sequence). The CDR3 runs 13 residues. V lost 0 bases to trimming and J lost 7 bases, with 11 bases between them. The CDR3 sequence is CASSLARVGEQYF. The CDR3 DNA follows: TGTGCCAGCAGCTTGGCCAGGGTGGGGGAGCAGTACTTC.

The chain uses TRBV6-5 and TRBJ1-2; D is uncertain. The CDR3 consists of 13 residues. The germline gives CDR1 MNHEY, CDR2 SVGAGI. V lost 4 bases to trimming and J lost 1 base, with 7 bases between them. As DNA, the CDR3 is TGTGCCAGCAGTTCGACGGGTAACTATGGCTACACCTTC. Its protein product is CASSSTGNYGYTF.

This sequence joins TRBV6-2 or TRBV6-3 and TRBJ1-5, with D possibly being TRBD1 (6 bases). Germline V lookup: CDR1 MNHEY, CDR2 SVGEGT. Deletions cut 6 bases from V and 5 bases from J, with 20 bases between. The CDR3 sequence is 16 residues long. The CDR3 is CASSRPTGSAYQPQHF. In DNA, the CDR3 is TGTGCCAGCAGCCGCCCTACAGGGTCGGCATATCAGCCCCAGCATTTT.

The V and J genes are TRBV7-9 and TRBJ2-5, with D possibly TRBD2 on 5 matching bases. Germline V lookup: CDR1 SEHNR, CDR2 FQNEAQ (reference sequence). Trimming removed 5 bases at V and 3 bases at J, with 19 bases between. The CDR3 contains 16 residues. The CDR3: CASSGPFGRVEETQYF. CDR3 DNA: TGTGCCAGCAGCGGCCCCTTCGGGCGGGTTGAAGAGACCCAGTACTTC.

The chain uses TRBV3-1 (or the pseudogene TRBV3-2) and TRBJ2-5, with 10 bases fitting TRBD1. The CDR3 consists of 17 residues. The V segment lost 3 bases and the J segment 4 bases; nucleotides outside the gene matches: 11. The germline gives CDR1 LGHDT, CDR2 YNNKEL (reference sequence). The CDR3 DNA sequence: TGTGCCAGCAGCCAGGTCCCGGGACAGGGGCGGGGAGAGACCCAGTACTTC. Its protein is CASSQVPGQGRGETQYF.

The chain combines TRBV19 with TRBJ2-1; the match to TRBD2 covers 7 bases. The CDR3 runs to 13 residues. V shed 3 bases, J shed 8 bases, and the junction held 4 bases outside the gene matches. From germline, CDR1 is LNHDA and CDR2 SQIVND (reference sequence). CDR3 sequence (DNA): TGTGCCAGTAGTATCTGGGGAGGGCATGAGCAGTTCTTC. It yields the protein CASSIWGGHEQFF. The whole variable domain, remainder taken from reference TRBV19 and TRBJ2-1, is DGGITQSPKYLFRKEGQNVTLSCEQNLNHDAMYWYRQDPGQGLRLIYYSQIVNDFQKGDIAEGYSVSREKKESFPLTVTSAQKNPTAFYLCASSIWGGHEQFFGPGTRLTVL.

The chain uses TRBV4-1 and TRBJ1-1; maybe TRBD1 (5 bases). Trimming took off 3 bases at V and 11 bases at J, with 19 bases between the two ends. Germline V gene data show CDR1 as MGHRA and CDR2 as YSYEKL. The CDR3 totals 14 residues. CDR3 amino acids: CASSQGLSGREAFF. CDR3 in DNA: TGCGCCAGCAGCCAGGGACTCTCTGGTCGTGAGGCTTTCTTT.

J is TRBJ1-2 and V is TRBV5-4; D uncertain. CDR1 SGHNT and CDR2 YYREEE come from the germline V gene (reference sequence). V shed 1 base and J shed 2 bases, with 18 bases lying between them. This CDR3 is built from 17 residues. Here the CDR3 reads CASSLRGNLPRNYGYTF. CDR3 sequence (DNA): TGTGCCAGCAGCTTGCGAGGAAACCTACCGAGAAACTATGGCTACACCTTC.

Points on this clone: This CDR3 is also generated by other DNA sequences in the sample. The chain joins TRBV11-2 to TRBJ1-1; TRBD1 is a possible D gene (5 bases). CDR3 length equals 14 residues. Trimming removed 1 base at V and 3 bases at J, with 9 bases between. In germline, CDR1 is SGHAT, CDR2 FQNNGV. The CDR3 region has the DNA TGTGCCAGCAGCTTAGCTGGGGCCCACACTGAAGCTTTCTTT. Encoded protein: CASSLAGAHTEAFF. The variable domain in full, completed from reference TRBV11-2 and TRBJ1-1, reads EAGVAQSPRYKIIEKRQSVAFWCNPISGHATLYWYQQILGQGPKLLIQFQNNGVVDDSQLPKDRFSAERLKGVDSTLKIQPAKLEDSAVYLCASSLAGAHTEAFFGQGTRLTVV.

The rearrangement joins TRBV5-1 to TRBJ2-2; possible D gene TRBD1, 6 bases. The ends were cut back, 5 bases at V and 4 bases at J, with 15 bases in the middle. The CDR3 has 15 residues. The germline CDR1 and CDR2 sequences are SGHRS and YFSETQ. The CDR3: CASRDGQYLTGELFF. The CDR3 DNA is TGCGCCAGCAGGGACGGACAGTACCTCACCGGGGAGCTGTTTTTT.

The chain is built from TRBV6-5 and TRBJ1-1; D is possibly TRBD1 (5 bases). V dropped 0 bases and J dropped 3 bases, with 11 bases sitting between them. This CDR3 region has 15 residues. Germline CDR1 reads MNHEY; CDR2 reads SVGAGI. CDR3 amino acids: CASSYSSGMDTEAFF. CDR3 sequence (DNA): TGTGCCAGCAGTTACTCGTCAGGGATGGACACTGAAGCTTTCTTT.

The rearrangement uses TRBV4-3 and TRBJ1-2, with D perhaps TRBD1 (5 bases). V dropped 4 bases and J dropped 6 bases, with 21 bases sitting between them. CDR3 size: 16 residues. Germline CDR1 reads LGHNA; CDR2 reads YSLEER. This chain's CDR3 is CASSPTRGGVGDGYTF. The DNA of the CDR3 is TGCGCCAGCAGCCCAACTAGGGGAGGGGTTGGCGATGGCTACACCTTC.

This chain uses TRBV5-1 with TRBJ1-5, with 7 bases lining up with TRBD1. The CDR3 contains 17 residues. Germline CDR1 reads SGHRS; CDR2 reads YFSETQ. Trimming took 3 bases from V and 5 from J; bases not matched to a gene: 14. CDR3 in amino acids: CASSSGQAPGSDQPQHF. The CDR3 region has the DNA TGCGCCAGCAGCTCAGGACAGGCCCCTGGGAGCGATCAGCCCCAGCATTTT. The complete variable domain, with remaining parts taken from reference TRBV5-1 and TRBJ1-5, reads KAGVTQTPRYLIKTRGQQVTLSCSPISGHRSVSWYQQTPGQGLQFLFEYFSETQRNKGNFPGRFSGRQFSNSRSEMNVSTLELGDSALYLCASSSGQAPGSDQPQHFGDGTRLSIL.

The chain links TRBV7-9 to TRBJ1-6, with 12 bases lining up with TRBD1. V dropped 4 bases and J dropped 10; count of bases not matched to a gene: 2. From germline, CDR1 is SEHNR and CDR2 FQNEAQ (reference sequence). This CDR3 contains 14 residues. The CDR3 coding sequence is TGTGCCAGCAGCTCCGGGACAGGGGGCTCACCCCTCCACTTT. It translates to CASSSGTGGSPLHF.

This clone has only a few counts. The V gene is TRBV5-1, the J gene TRBJ2-3; D might be TRBD2 (5 bases). Deletions cut 4 bases from V and 2 bases from J, with 14 bases between. The CDR3 consists of 15 residues. Germline V gene data show CDR1 as SGHRS and CDR2 as YFSETQ. As DNA, the CDR3 is TGCGCCAGCAGCCGAGGGCAGGAATACACAGATACGCAGTATTTT. This translates into CASSRGQEYTDTQYF. Filled out from reference TRBV5-1 and TRBJ2-3, the complete variable domain reads KAGVTQTPRYLIKTRGQQVTLSCSPISGHRSVSWYQQTPGQGLQFLFEYFSETQRNKGNFPGRFSGRQFSNSRSEMNVSTLELGDSALYLCASSRGQEYTDTQYFGPGTRLTVL.

The chain combines TRBV7-8 with TRBJ2-1, with 9 bases lining up with TRBD2. The CDR3 is made up of 16 amino acids. With 4 bases clipped from V and 5 bases from J, the junction kept 9 bases outside the gene matches. CDR1 is SGHVS, CDR2 FQNEAQ, per germline. The DNA for the CDR3 is TGTGCCAGCAGCTACCCCCAAGGACTAGCGAACAATGAGCAGTTCTTC. It encodes CASSYPQGLANNEQFF. Full variable domain (remainder filled in from reference TRBV7-8 and TRBJ2-1): GAGVSQSPRYKVAKRGQDVALRCDPISGHVSLFWYQQALGQGPEFLTYFQNEAQLDKSGLPSDRFFAERPEGSVSTLKIQRTQQEDSAVYLCASSYPQGLANNEQFFGPGTRLTVL.

The genes are TRBV29-1 and TRBJ2-3; D perhaps matches TRBD1 (6 bases). Germline V gives CDR1 SQVTM, CDR2 ANQGSEA. The CDR3 runs to 15 residues. Between the trimmed V and J ends, which lost 3 bases and 3 bases, there was a span of 16 bases. The CDR3 nucleotides read TGCAGCGTTGATACAGGGCGTTATATTACAGATACGCAGTATTTT. It specifies CSVDTGRYITDTQYF.

The genes are TRBV16 and TRBJ1-6; 7 bases are shared with TRBD1. Looked up from germline, CDR1 is KGHSY and CDR2 is FQNENV. With 4 bases clipped from V and 10 bases from J, the junction kept 10 bases outside the gene matches. This CDR3 comprises 15 residues. The chain's CDR3 is CASSPRQGFHSPLHF. The CDR3, as DNA: TGTGCCAGCAGCCCCCGACAGGGCTTCCACTCACCCCTCCACTTT.

The rearrangement uses TRBV6-5 and TRBJ1-1; a weak D match, TRBD1 (6 bases). The V and J ends lost 5 bases and 1 base respectively, with 14 bases between them. The germline V gene has CDR1 MNHEY and CDR2 SVGAGI. There are 15 residues in the CDR3. CDR3 loop: CASSRQGPGNTEAFF. CDR3 in DNA: TGTGCCAGCAGTCGTCAGGGGCCTGGGAACACTGAAGCTTTCTTT.

This chain's CDR3 is CASRTGGRADTQYF. CDR3 DNA sequence: TGTGCCAGCAGGACGGGAGGTCGGGCAGATACGCAGTATTTT. The chain couples TRBV2 to TRBJ2-3; 7 bases are a match to TRBD2. CDR1 is SNHLY and CDR2 is FYNNEI in the germline V gene. Trimming took 6 bases from V and 4 from J; bases not matched to a gene: 7. CDR3 length equals 14 residues. Full variable domain (rest looked up from reference TRBV2 and TRBJ2-3): EPEVTQTPSHQVTQMGQEVILRCVPISNHLYFYWYRQILGQKVEFLVSFYNNEISEKSEIFDDQFSVERPDGSNFTLKIRSTKLEDSAMYFCASRTGGRADTQYFGPGTRLTVL.

This clone was found once. The genes are TRBV12-3 or TRBV12-4 and TRBJ1-2, with TRBD1 matching over 7 bases. This CDR3 has 12 residues. V lost 6 bases and J lost 8; bases outside the gene matches: 6. The CDR3 DNA follows: TGTGCCAGCAGCCAGGGACAGTGGGGCTACACCTTC. This translates into CASSQGQWGYTF.